Included here is one T cell receptor (beta chain) sequence, with context. Its antigen remains unknown. Trimming took off 0 bases at V and 7 bases at J, with 9 bases between the two ends. The germline V gene encodes CDR1 MNHEY and CDR2 SVGAGI. There are 13 residues in the CDR3. These data come from a study of T-cell reconstitution after alpha-beta-depleted transplantation in children. Findings of the study overall: Some patients showed high day-60 TCRbeta diversity, which derived from surviving recipient T cells and thymic progenitors. Newly produced T cells mostly provided counts and TCRbeta diversity after one year, as hyperexpanded clones declined. The study reportedly traced alpha-beta T cells about two months after transplant to several hundred expanded graft clones.

The authors prepared the TCRbeta library with unique molecular identifiers. TCRdb called the PCR reads again in MiXCR, with one record for every CDR3 protein. Altogether about 580,000 distinct CDR3 sequences are present, 20% to 25% being singletons, with the ten largest covering 14%. J is TRBJ1-1 and V is TRBV6-5, with unresolved D. The specimen was PBMCs, mostly from graft donor cells, collected 360 days after TCRalphabeta/CD19-depleted stem cell transplant. This sequence was found in a boy under three years old who had a stem cell transplant for acute myeloid leukemia, so the T cells may come from the graft donor. The CDR3 DNA is TGTGCCAGCAGTTACTCGAGGGAGAGTGAAGCTTTCTTT. This codes for CASSYSRESEAFF.